This T cell receptor beta chain is from a study of cytomegalovirus exposure and HLA in healthy donors. Overall study findings and caveats: A later analysis linked a missense variant in DCLRE1C to the trimming of TCR beta V and J genes.

Donors in the study were healthy people who gave bone marrow. 13 Jbeta primers and 60 Vbeta primers were used for the PCR. Libraries were prepared by immunoSEQ multiplex PCR; TCRdb keeps only in-frame clonotypes and omits some of them. The table shows under 200,000 clones, with over 75% occurring only once. About this clone itself: Its cognate antigen is unknown.

The V gene lost 4 bases and the J gene lost 4 bases, with 7 bases spanning the gap. CDR3 length equals 12 residues. Germline V gene data show CDR1 as MNHEY and CDR2 as SVGAGI. The rearrangement links TRBV6-5 to TRBJ1-1, with unresolved D. Specimen: PBMCs. The clonotype originates from a man aged 55 to 70 in good health and CMV-seronegative. The CDR3 here is CASSSLSTEAFF. The CDR3 coding sequence is TGTGCCAGCAGTTCTCTGAGCACTGAAGCTTTCTTT.